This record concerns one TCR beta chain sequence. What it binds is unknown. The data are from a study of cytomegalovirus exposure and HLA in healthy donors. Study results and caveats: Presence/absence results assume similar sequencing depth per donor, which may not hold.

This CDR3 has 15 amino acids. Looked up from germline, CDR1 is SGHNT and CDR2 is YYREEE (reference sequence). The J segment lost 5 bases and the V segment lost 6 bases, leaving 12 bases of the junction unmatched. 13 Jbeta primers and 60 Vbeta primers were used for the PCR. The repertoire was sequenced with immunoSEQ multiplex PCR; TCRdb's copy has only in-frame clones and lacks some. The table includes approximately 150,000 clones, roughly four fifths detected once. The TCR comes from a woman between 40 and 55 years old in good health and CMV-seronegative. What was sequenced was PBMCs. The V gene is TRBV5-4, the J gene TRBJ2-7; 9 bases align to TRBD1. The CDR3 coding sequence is TGTGCCAGCACCGCGACAGGGGGTGGGATTAACGAGCAGTACTTC. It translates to CASTATGGGINEQYF. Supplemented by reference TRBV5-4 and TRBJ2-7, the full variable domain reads ETGVTQSPTHLIKTRGQQVTLRCSSQSGHNTVSWYQQALGQGPQFIFQYYREEENGRGNFPPRFSGLQFPNYSSELNVNALELDDSALYLCASTATGGGINEQYFGPGTRLTVT.